This TCR beta chain is from a study of blood T cell repertoires in COVID-19. Background on the study: Acute-phase and convalescent COVID-19 samples originated in the United States, Italy and Spain.

Original processing methods: Nucleated cell counts were estimated from reference gene primer amplification. The data were produced by immunoSEQ multiplex PCR, yet TCRdb's version contains in-frame clones alone and is incomplete. The DNA was the basis for D and trimming; V, J and clone size are from that table. The sample yields about 73,000 clones, around 77% seen once. V was pared by 4 bases and J by 1 base, with 6 bases of the junction left unmatched. The CDR3 sequence is 15 residues long. CDR1 is LGHDT, CDR2 YNNKEL, per germline (reference sequence). The rearrangement uses TRBV3-1 (or the pseudogene TRBV3-2) and TRBJ1-1; the match to TRBD1 covers 7 bases. This TCR was recovered from a man aged 65 to 79 with COVID-19, enrolled during active disease. The sequenced sample consisted of peripheral blood. CDR3 bases: TGTGCCAGCAGCCCGGCAGGACAGGCGAACACTGAAGCTTTCTTT. It yields the protein CASSPAGQANTEAFF.